These T cell receptor beta chains were read from a single sample in a study of T cells in Graves' hyperthyroidism and ophthalmopathy. TCRdb re-called the multiplex PCR reads through MiXCR, storing one row per CDR3 protein. The top ten clones hold 7.9% of a sample with roughly 290,000 distinct CDR3 sequences, 12% to 15% of them seen once. The specimen was blood. The receptors come from a woman in her 40s with Graves' hyperthyroidism. Both conserved end residues are part of each CDR3. A D gene is named only where the DNA matches it firmly. The size of a clone is reported for some rows only, either as once, few or many, or as a class for expanded clones.

many	TRBV12-3/TRBV12-4	TRBD1	TRBJ2-7	TGTGCCAGCAGCCATCGGACAGGGAGGCACGAGCAGTACTTC	CASSHRTGRHEQYF
many	TRBV10-3	-	TRBJ1-5	TGTGCCATCACCTGGGCAGAGAATCAGCCCCAGCATTTT	CAITWAENQPQHF
-	TRBV12-5	-	TRBJ1-2	TGTGCTAGTGGTTTGGTACACAGGGACAACTATGGCTACACCTTC	CASGLVHRDNYGYTF
many	TRBV24-1	TRBD1	TRBJ2-1	TGTGCCACCAGTGATGCAGGGGGTGAGCAGTTCTTC	CATSDAGGEQFF
many	TRBV7-2	TRBD2	TRBJ2-7	TGTGCCAGCAGCTCCTCTATAGCGGGAGGTCCCTACGAGCAGTACTTC	CASSSSIAGGPYEQYF
many	TRBV3-1	TRBD1	TRBJ1-1	TGTGCCACCCGACAGGGCACTGAAGCTTTCTTT	CATRQGTEAFF
many	TRBV7-9	TRBD1	TRBJ1-2	TGTGCCAGCAGCCGTCCCGGGACAGGGAGGGCCAACTATGGCTACACCTTC	CASSRPGTGRANYGYTF
few	TRBV3-1	-	TRBJ2-3	TGTGCCAGCAGCAGACTAGTGGGCGAGGATACGCAGTATTTT	CASSRLVGEDTQYF
few	TRBV28	-	TRBJ1-2	TGTGCCAGCAGTTATGCAGAGGTCTATGGCTACACCTTC	CASSYAEVYGYTF
-	TRBV29-1	-	TRBJ1-2	TGCAGCGCCGATACAGGGCGAAGCGGCTACACCTTC	CSADTGRSGYTF
few	TRBV2	TRBD1	TRBJ2-3	TGTGCCAGCAGAGAGGGACAGGGGTACACAGATACGCAGTATTTT	CASREGQGYTDTQYF
-	TRBV29-1	-	TRBJ2-6	TGCAGCGACGTGACAAGAACTTTCTCTGGGGCCAACGTCCTGACTTTC	CSDVTRTFSGANVLTF
many	TRBV12-3/TRBV12-4	-	TRBJ2-2	TGTGCCAGCAGTCCCAGGAGGGAGGAGCTGTTTTTT	CASSPRREELFF
many	TRBV7-9	-	TRBJ2-1	TGTGCCAGCAGCAAAAACAGGGCCTATGAGCAGTTCTTC	CASSKNRAYEQFF
many	TRBV7-9	-	TRBJ1-1	TGTGCCAGCAGCTTAGTTGATCAGGGGAACACTGAAGCTTTCTTT	CASSLVDQGNTEAFF
many	TRBV2	-	TRBJ1-5	TGTGCCAGCAGCCAGAACCAAGAGGGGAATCAGCCCCAGCATTTT	CASSQNQEGNQPQHF
many	TRBV18	-	TRBJ2-5	TGTGCCAGCTCACCGGGGACTCAGAGAGGGACCCAGTACTTC	CASSPGTQRGTQYF
many	TRBV20-1	-	TRBJ2-5	TGCAGTGCTAGAGATGTCATGAGCGGGTCCCAGTACTTC	CSARDVMSGSQYF
many	TRBV28	-	TRBJ2-7	TGTGCCAGCAGTCCGACCAGCTTGCCCTACGAGCAGTACTTC	CASSPTSLPYEQYF
many	TRBV5-1	-	TRBJ1-5	TGCGCCAGCAGCTTGGGAACAGAACTCAATCAGCCCCAGCATTTT	CASSLGTELNQPQHF
-	TRBV6-1	-	TRBJ1-1	TGTGCCAGCTCTTCACCCGGAGGGGTAACTGAAGCTTTCTTT	CASSSPGGVTEAFF
-	TRBV7-8	TRBD2	TRBJ2-7	TGTGCCAGCAGCGCGACTAGCGGGTCCCTCTACGAGCAGTACTTC	CASSATSGSLYEQYF
-	TRBV6-2/TRBV6-3	TRBD1	TRBJ1-5	TGTGCCACCAGTTACTCTCCCATAGGACAGGGCGGTCAGCCCCAGCATTTT	CATSYSPIGQGGQPQHF
many	TRBV11-3	-	TRBJ1-4	TGTGCCAGCAGCTCACCCGGGCATCGCGAAAAACTGTTTTTT	CASSSPGHREKLFF
-	TRBV29-1	TRBD1	TRBJ1-1	TGCAGCGTTGATAAGACAGGGCTGAACACTGAAGCTTTCTTT	CSVDKTGLNTEAFF
many	TRBV12-3/TRBV12-4	-	TRBJ1-1	TGTGCCAGCAGTCTTATCGCCGGGACTGAAGCTTTCTTT	CASSLIAGTEAFF
many	TRBV18	-	TRBJ2-7	TGTGCCAGCTCAACAACGGGAGAAGGGAACGAGCAGTACTTC	CASSTTGEGNEQYF
-	TRBV6-1	-	TRBJ2-7	TGTGCCAGCGGGAGACAGTACAATGAGCAGTACTTC	CASGRQYNEQYF
many	TRBV10-3	-	TRBJ2-1	TGTGCCATCAGTGAGTCGCTGGATGAGCAGTTCTTC	CAISESLDEQFF
many	TRBV14	-	TRBJ1-6	TGTGCCAGCAGCCGGGGCAATTCACCCCTCCACTTT	CASSRGNSPLHF
many	TRBV10-3	-	TRBJ1-1	TGTGCCATCAGTGAGTCCAGGGCTGACACTGAAGCTTTCTTT	CAISESRADTEAFF
-	TRBV3-1	-	TRBJ2-7	TGTGCCAGCAGCCAATACGGGACTTCCTACGAGCAGTACTTC	CASSQYGTSYEQYF
many	TRBV6-2/TRBV6-3	-	TRBJ1-5	TGTGCCAGCAGTCTTCCGACGGGGTATCAGCCCCAGCATTTT	CASSLPTGYQPQHF
many	TRBV7-8	TRBD1	TRBJ2-7	TGTGCCAGCAAAACTCCGGGACAGGGGGCCCCGGATTACGAGCAGTACTTC	CASKTPGQGAPDYEQYF
many	TRBV2	-	TRBJ1-4	TGTGCCAGCAGTGAAAATGAAAAACTGTTTTTT	CASSENEKLFF
many	TRBV30	TRBD2	TRBJ2-7	TGTGCCTGGAGTGAGCTAGCGGGAGTCCCTTTCTACTACGAGCAGTACTTC	CAWSELAGVPFYYEQYF
-	TRBV6-4	TRBD2	TRBJ2-3	TGTGCCAGCAGTGACGCTAGCGGGGCTAGCACAGATACGCAGTATTTT	CASSDASGASTDTQYF
many	TRBV7-9	-	TRBJ2-1	TGTGCCAGCAGCTTATTAGGGTCCTCCGGGAATGAGCAGTTCTTC	CASSLLGSSGNEQFF
-	TRBV5-8	-	TRBJ1-3	TGTGCCAGCAGCTTCTCCCACTCTGGAAACACCATATATTTT	CASSFSHSGNTIYF
many	TRBV6-1	-	TRBJ2-3	TGTGCCACCGGGCAGGCAGATACGCAGTATTTT	CATGQADTQYF
-	TRBV10-1	-	TRBJ2-7	TGCGCCAGCAGCCACTCCCGACTCCGGGAGTTCGAGCAGTACTTC	CASSHSRLREFEQYF
many	TRBV7-2	-	TRBJ1-1	TGTGCCAGCAGCTTATTAGGGAGAGGCACTGAAGCTTTCTTT	CASSLLGRGTEAFF
many	TRBV19	TRBD1	TRBJ1-1	TGTGCCAGTAGCAGAGACAGGGGGAACACTGAAGCTTTCTTT	CASSRDRGNTEAFF
many	TRBV6-1	-	TRBJ2-5	TGTGCCAGCATCTCTGAGACCCAGTACTTC	CASISETQYF
few	TRBV24-1	-	TRBJ2-3	TGTGCCACCAGCGGACTCACAGATACGCAGTATTTT	CATSGLTDTQYF
many	TRBV12-3/TRBV12-4	-	TRBJ2-2	TGTGCCAGCAGTTTAATCAGCGGGGAGCTGTTTTTT	CASSLISGELFF
few	TRBV11-3	-	TRBJ2-3	TGTGCCAGCAGCTTAGGCAGGGTCACAGATACGCAGTATTTT	CASSLGRVTDTQYF
many	TRBV28	-	TRBJ2-1	TGTGCCAGCAGTCCCGCCTACGACTCCTACAATGAGCAGTTCTTC	CASSPAYDSYNEQFF
many	TRBV20-1	-	TRBJ1-3	TGCAGTGCTAGAGAAGGGGTTTTAAACACCATATATTTT	CSAREGVLNTIYF
-	TRBV19	-	TRBJ2-2	TGTGCCAGTAGTATAGCATCCCGGATCGGGGAGCTGTTTTTT	CASSIASRIGELFF
few	TRBV6-5	-	TRBJ2-7	TGTGCCAGCAGTTATGGTGACACCGGGGAGCAGTACTTC	CASSYGDTGEQYF
many	TRBV3-1	TRBD1	TRBJ1-1	TGTGCGAGCGACAGGGCCACTGGCACTGAAGCTTTCTTT	CASDRATGTEAFF
many	TRBV18	-	TRBJ2-7	TGTGCCAGCTCAGAAAGCGGACTCTACGAGCAGTACTTC	CASSESGLYEQYF
many	TRBV2	-	TRBJ2-7	TGTGCCAGCAGTGTAAGGGGCCCCTCCTACGAGCAGTACTTC	CASSVRGPSYEQYF